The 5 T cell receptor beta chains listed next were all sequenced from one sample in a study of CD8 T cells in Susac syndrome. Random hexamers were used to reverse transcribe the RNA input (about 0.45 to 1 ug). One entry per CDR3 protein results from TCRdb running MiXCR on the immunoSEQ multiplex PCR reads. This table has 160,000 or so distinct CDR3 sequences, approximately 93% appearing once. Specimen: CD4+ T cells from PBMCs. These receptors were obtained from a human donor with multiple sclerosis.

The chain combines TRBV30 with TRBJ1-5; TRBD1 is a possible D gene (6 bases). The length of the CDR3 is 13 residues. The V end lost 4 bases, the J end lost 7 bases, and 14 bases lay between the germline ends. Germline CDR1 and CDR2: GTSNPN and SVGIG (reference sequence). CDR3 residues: CAWTHRGGQPQHF. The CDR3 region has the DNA TGTGCCTGGACTCATCGAGGGGGGCAGCCCCAGCATTTT.

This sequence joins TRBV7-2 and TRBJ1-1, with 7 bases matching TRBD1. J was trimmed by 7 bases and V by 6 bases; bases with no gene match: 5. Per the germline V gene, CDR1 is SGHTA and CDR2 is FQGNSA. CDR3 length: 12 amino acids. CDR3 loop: CASSVQGSEAFF. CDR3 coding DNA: TGTGCCAGCAGTGTACAGGGGAGTGAAGCTTTCTTT.

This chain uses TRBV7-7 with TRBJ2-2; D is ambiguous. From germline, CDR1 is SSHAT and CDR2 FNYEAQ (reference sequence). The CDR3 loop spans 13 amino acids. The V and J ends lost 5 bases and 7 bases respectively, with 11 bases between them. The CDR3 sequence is CASSPRLGGELFF. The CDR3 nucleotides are TGTGCCAGCAGCCCGAGACTGGGCGGGGAGCTGTTTTTT.

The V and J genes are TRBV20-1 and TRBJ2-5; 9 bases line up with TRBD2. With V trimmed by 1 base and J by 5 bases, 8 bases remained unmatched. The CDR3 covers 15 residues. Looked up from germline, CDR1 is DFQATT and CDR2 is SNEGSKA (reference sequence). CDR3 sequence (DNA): TGCAGTGCTAGAGGATCTAGCGGGATTCCGGAGACCCAGTACTTC. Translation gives CSARGSSGIPETQYF.

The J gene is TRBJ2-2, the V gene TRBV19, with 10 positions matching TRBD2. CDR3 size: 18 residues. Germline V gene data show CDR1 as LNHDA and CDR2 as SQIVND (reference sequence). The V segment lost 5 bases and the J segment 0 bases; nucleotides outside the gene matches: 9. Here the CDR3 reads CASSSIGSGRPNTGELFF. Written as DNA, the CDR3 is TGTGCCAGTAGTTCCATTGGTAGCGGGAGGCCGAACACCGGGGAGCTGTTTTTT.